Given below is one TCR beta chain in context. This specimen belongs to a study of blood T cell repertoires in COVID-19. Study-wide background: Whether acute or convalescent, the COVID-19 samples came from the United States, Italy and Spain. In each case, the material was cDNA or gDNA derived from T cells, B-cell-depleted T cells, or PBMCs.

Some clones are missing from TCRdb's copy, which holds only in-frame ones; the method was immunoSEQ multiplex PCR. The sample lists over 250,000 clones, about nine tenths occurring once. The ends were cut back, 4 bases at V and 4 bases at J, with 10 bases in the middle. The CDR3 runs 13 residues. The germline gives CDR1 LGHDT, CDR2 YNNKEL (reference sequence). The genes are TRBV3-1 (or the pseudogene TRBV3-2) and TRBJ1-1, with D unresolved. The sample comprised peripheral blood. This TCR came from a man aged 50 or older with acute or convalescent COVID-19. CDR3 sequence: CASSPGRGTEAFF. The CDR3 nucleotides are TGTGCCAGCAGCCCCGGTCGGGGCACTGAAGCTTTCTTT.